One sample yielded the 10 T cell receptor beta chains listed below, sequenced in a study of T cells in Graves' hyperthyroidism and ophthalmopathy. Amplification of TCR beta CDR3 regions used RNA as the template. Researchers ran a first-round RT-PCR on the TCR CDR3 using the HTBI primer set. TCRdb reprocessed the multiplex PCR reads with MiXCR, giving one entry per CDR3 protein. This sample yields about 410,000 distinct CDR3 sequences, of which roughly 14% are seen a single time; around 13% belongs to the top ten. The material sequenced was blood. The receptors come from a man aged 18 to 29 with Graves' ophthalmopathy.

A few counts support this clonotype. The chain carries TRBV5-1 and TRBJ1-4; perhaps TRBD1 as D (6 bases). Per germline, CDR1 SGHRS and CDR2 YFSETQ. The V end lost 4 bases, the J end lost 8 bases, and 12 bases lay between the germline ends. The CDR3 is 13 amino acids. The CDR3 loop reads CASSAGDNEKLFF. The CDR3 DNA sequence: TGCGCCAGCAGCGCCGGGGACAACGAAAAACTGTTTTTT. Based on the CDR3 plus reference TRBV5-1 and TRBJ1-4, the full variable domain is KAGVTQTPRYLIKTRGQQVTLSCSPISGHRSVSWYQQTPGQGLQFLFEYFSETQRNKGNFPGRFSGRQFSNSRSEMNVSTLELGDSALYLCASSAGDNEKLFFGSGTQLSVL.

CDR3 coding DNA: TGTGCCAGCAGCTTAGGGCAGAAGGGTCTCGAGCAGTACTTC. It codes for CASSLGQKGLEQYF. This chain connects TRBV7-9 to TRBJ2-7, with D unresolved. Germline CDR1 is SEHNR and CDR2 is FQNEAQ (reference sequence). V lost 1 base to trimming and J lost 6 bases, with 13 bases between them. This CDR3 is 14 amino acids long.

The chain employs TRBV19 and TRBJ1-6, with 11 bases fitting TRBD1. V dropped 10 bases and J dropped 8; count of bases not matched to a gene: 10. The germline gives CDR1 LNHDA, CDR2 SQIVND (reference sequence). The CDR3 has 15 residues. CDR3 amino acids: CATNGQGARDSPLHF. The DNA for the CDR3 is TGTGCCACCAACGGACAGGGGGCGCGGGATTCACCCCTCCACTTT.

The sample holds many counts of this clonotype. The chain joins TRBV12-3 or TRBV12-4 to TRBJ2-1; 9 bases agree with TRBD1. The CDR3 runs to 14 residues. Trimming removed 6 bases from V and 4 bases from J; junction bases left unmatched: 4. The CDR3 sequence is CASRGQGKYNEQFF. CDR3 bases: TGTGCCAGCAGAGGACAGGGGAAGTACAATGAGCAGTTCTTC.

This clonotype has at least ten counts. This chain's CDR3 is CAISDLEETQYF. The CDR3 DNA reads as TGTGCCATCAGTGATCTGGAAGAGACCCAGTACTTC. The gene calls are TRBV10-3 and TRBJ2-5; D gene ambiguous. CDR3 length equals 12 residues. Trimming took off 3 bases at V and 3 bases at J, with 5 bases between the two ends. Germline V gene lookup returns CDR1 ENHRY and CDR2 SYGVKD.

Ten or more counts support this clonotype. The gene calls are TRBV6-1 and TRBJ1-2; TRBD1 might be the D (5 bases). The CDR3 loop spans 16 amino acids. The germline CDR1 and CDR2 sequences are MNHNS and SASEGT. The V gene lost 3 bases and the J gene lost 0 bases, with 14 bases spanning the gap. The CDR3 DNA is TGTGCCAGCAGTGAGATGTGGGGCCCGGCTAACTATGGCTACACCTTC. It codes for CASSEMWGPANYGYTF.

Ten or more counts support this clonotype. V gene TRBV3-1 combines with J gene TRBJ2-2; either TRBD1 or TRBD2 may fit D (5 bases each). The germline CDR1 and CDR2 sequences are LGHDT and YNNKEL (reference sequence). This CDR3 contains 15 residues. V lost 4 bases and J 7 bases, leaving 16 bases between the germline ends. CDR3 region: CASSLQYRDRGELFF. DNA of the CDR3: TGTGCCAGCAGCCTTCAATACCGGGACCGCGGGGAGCTGTTTTTT.

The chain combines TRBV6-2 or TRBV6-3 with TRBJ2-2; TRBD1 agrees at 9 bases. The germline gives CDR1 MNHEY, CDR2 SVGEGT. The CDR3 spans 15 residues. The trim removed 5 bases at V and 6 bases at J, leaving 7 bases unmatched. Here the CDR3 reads CASSVSTGGAGELFF. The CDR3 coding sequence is TGTGCCAGCAGTGTATCGACAGGGGGTGCCGGGGAGCTGTTTTTT.

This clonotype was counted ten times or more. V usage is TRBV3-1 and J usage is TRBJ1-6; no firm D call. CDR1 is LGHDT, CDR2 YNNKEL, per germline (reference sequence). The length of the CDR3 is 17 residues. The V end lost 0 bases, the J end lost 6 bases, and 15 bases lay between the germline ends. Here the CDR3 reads CASSQEGGAGRNSPLHF. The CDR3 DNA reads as TGTGCCAGCAGCCAAGAGGGTGGTGCGGGTCGTAATTCACCCCTCCACTTT.

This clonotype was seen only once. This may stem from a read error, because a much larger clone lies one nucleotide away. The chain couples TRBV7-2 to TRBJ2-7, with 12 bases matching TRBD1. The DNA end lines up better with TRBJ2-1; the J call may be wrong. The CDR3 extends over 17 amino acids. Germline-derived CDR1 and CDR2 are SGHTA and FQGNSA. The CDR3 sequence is CASSLAFVGTGGYEQFF. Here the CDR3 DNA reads TGTGCCAGCAGCTTAGCGTTCGTTGGGACAGGGGGCTACGAGCAGTTCTTC.